Below, one T cell receptor beta chain is given with its context. Its antigen remains unidentified. A read error may account for a junction end that differs from germline. The sample is drawn from a study of shared clonotypes between healthy human individuals. The study, taken as a whole, reports: Sequencing depth was a factor that was expected to affect clonotype sharing among donors.

When replicate PCRs were run on sorted subsets, they used 150 to 200 ng DNA, 28,000 or so T cell genomes. The table came from immunoSEQ multiplex PCR; TCRdb's copy has only in-frame clones and leaves some out. Among approximately 1.5 million clones listed, approximately 98% were seen once. Germline values: CDR1 SEHNR, CDR2 FQNEAQ (reference sequence). CDR3 length: 16 amino acids. The sample consisted of naive CD4+ T cells sorted from blood. Described subset: CD45RA+ positively selected. The V call is TRBV7-9, the J call TRBJ2-7; TRBD2 matches 10 bases. The sequence was collected from a man aged 25-45 years in good health. The CDR3 sequence: CASSSASGSLSYEQCF. CDR3 coding DNA: TGTGCCAGCAGCTCCGCTAGCGGGAGCCTTTCCTACGAGCAGTGCTTC.